These 26 T cell receptor beta chains share one sample of origin, sequenced in a study of low-dose radiotherapy and immunotherapy resistance in tumors. Regarding time point: after trial treatment. This sample's treatment: LDRT plus nivolumab, ipilimumab, low-dose cyclophosphamide and aspirin (RACIN trial). Over about 18 PCR cycles, TCRs were amplified from a constant-region primer and V-primer adapter. TCRdb reprocessed the reads with MiXCR, giving one entry per CDR3 protein. The data hold roughly 50,000 distinct CDR3 sequences, with roughly 33% observed a single time. The sample consisted of PBMCs, taken after low-dose radiotherapy plus immunotherapy. Receptor source: a male donor with rectosigmoid adenocarcinoma.

This clonotype was seen just once. The chain joins TRBV2 to TRBJ2-1, with D possibly TRBD1 on 6 matching bases. Germline CDR1 reads SNHLY; CDR2 reads FYNNEI. This CDR3 comprises 13 residues. The V end was cut by 10 bases, the J end by 5 bases, with 15 bases between. Here the CDR3 DNA reads TGTGCCACTTCCTCAGGGACAAACAATGAGCAGTTCTTC. Residues: CATSSGTNNEQFF.

In this sample, this clonotype turned up many times. The chain carries TRBV6-1 and TRBJ2-7; maybe TRBD2 (5 bases). V was shortened by 11 bases and J by 5 bases, with 19 bases between the two germline ends. The CDR3 is made up of 13 amino acids. CDR1 and CDR2 (germline): MNHNS, SASEGT. This CDR3 is CALGGRSRDEQYF. CDR3 in DNA: TGTGCCCTCGGTGGGAGAAGTAGGGACGAGCAGTACTTC.

DNA for the CDR3: TGTGCCAGCAGTGACAGACGGGTGCCGACTGGAGCCAAAAACATTCAGTACTTC. Protein product: CASSDRRVPTGAKNIQYF. The rearrangement uses TRBV12-3 or TRBV12-4 and TRBJ2-4, with D maybe TRBD1 (5 bases). This CDR3 spans 18 amino acids. Trimming pared 5 bases from V and 0 bases from J, leaving 20 bases between.

This clonotype was recorded many times. V is TRBV7-2 and J is TRBJ2-2; D remains unclear. CDR3 length: 12 amino acids. Germline CDR1 and CDR2: SGHTA and FQGNSA. Trimming removed 1 base at V and 7 bases at J, with 4 bases between. CDR3 bases: TGTGCCAGCAGCTTAGGCAGCGGGGAGCTGTTTTTT. Its translation is CASSLGSGELFF. Based on the CDR3 plus reference TRBV7-2 and TRBJ2-2, the full variable domain is GAGVSQSPSNKVTEKGKDVELRCDPISGHTALYWYRQSLGQGLEFLIYFQGNSAPDKSGLPSDRFSAERTGGSVSTLTIQRTQQEDSAVYLCASSLGSGELFFGEGSRLTVL.

The chain is built from TRBV5-6 and TRBJ2-1, with TRBD2 matching 7 bases. This CDR3 spans 14 amino acids. Germline lookup yields CDR1 SGHDT and CDR2 YYEEEE. V was clipped by 1 base and J by 7 bases; unmatched bases: 5. CDR3 sequence (DNA): TGTGCCAGCAGCTTGATCGGGGAGGGTAATGAGCAGTTCTTC. Translating gives CASSLIGEGNEQFF. The variable domain in full, with the rest retrieved from reference TRBV5-6 and TRBJ2-1, is DAGVTQSPTHLIKTRGQQVTLRCSPKSGHDTVSWYQQALGQGPQFIFQYYEEEERQRGNFPDRFSGHQFPNYSSELNVNALLLGDSALYLCASSLIGEGNEQFFGPGTRLTVL.

Concerning this clonotype itself: A far more abundant clone sits one base away, making this likely a read error. The chain joins TRBV18 to TRBJ2-7, with 7 bases that match TRBD2. This CDR3 is built from 15 residues. With V trimmed by 2 bases and J by 7 bases, 11 bases remained unmatched. Per the germline V gene, CDR1 is KGHSH and CDR2 is LQKENI. The CDR3, as DNA: TGTGCCAGCTCACCAGGGGCGGGAGATTACAATGAGCAGTACTTC. Protein: CASSPGAGDYNEQYF.

This clonotype turned up a few times. J is TRBJ2-5 and V is TRBV7-7; 12 positions match TRBD2. J lost 7 bases, V lost 5 bases, and 11 bases had no gene match. CDR1 is SSHAT and CDR2 is FNYEAQ in the germline V gene (reference sequence). There are 16 residues in the CDR3. The CDR3 DNA reads TGTGCCAGCAGCCTGTCGACTAGCGGGGGCGGGGGGACCCAGTACTTC. Amino acids: CASSLSTSGGGGTQYF.

Turning to this clonotype: A read error is likely here: a far larger clone is one base away. This CDR3 is missing its conserved last phenylalanine or tryptophan, likely due to a read error. V is TRBV7-9 and J is TRBJ2-7; no clear D gene. Trimming cost V 1 base and J 3 bases, with 4 bases left between them. This CDR3 is 12 amino acids long. Germline assignment: CDR1 SEHNR and CDR2 FQNEAQ (reference sequence). The CDR3 DNA is TGTGCCAGCAGCTTAGACCACTACGAGCAGTACTTG. It yields the protein CASSLDHYEQYL.

This chain joins TRBV29-1 and TRBJ2-1; D possibly matches TRBD1 or TRBD2 (5 bases each). CDR1 and CDR2 (germline): SQVTM, ANQGSEA. CDR3 length equals 13 residues. Trimming pared 5 bases from V and 4 bases from J, leaving 12 bases between. CDR3 sequence reads: CSVPGTGYNEQFF. The CDR3 nucleotides read TGCAGCGTTCCCGGGACGGGTTACAATGAGCAGTTCTTC.

A note on this clonotype: Compared with germline, one end of the junction differs, possibly owing to a read error. The chain recombines TRBV28 with TRBJ2-3, with TRBD1 as a possible D gene (5 bases). This CDR3 region has 15 residues. Germline CDR1 reads MDHEN; CDR2 reads SYDVKM. The CDR3 sequence: CASSLWSITGDTQYF. The CDR3 nucleotides are TGTGCCAGCAGTCTATGGAGTATTACAGGAGATACGCAGTATTTT. Complete variable domain (other parts from reference TRBV28 and TRBJ2-3): DVKVTQSSRYLVKRTGEKVFLECVQDMDHENMFWYRQDPGLGLRLIYFSYDVKMKEKGDIPEGYSVSREKKERFSLILESASTNQTSMYLCASSLWSITGDTQYFGPGTRLTVL.

This clonotype appeared many times. The chain carries TRBV7-9 and TRBJ2-2; 7 bases map to TRBD1. CDR3 length equals 15 residues. The germline CDR1 and CDR2 sequences are SEHNR and FQNEAQ (reference sequence). V shed 6 bases, J shed 0 bases, and the junction held 4 bases outside the gene matches. The chain's CDR3 is CASRRGTANTGELFF. The CDR3, as DNA: TGTGCCAGCAGAAGGGGGACAGCGAACACCGGGGAGCTGTTTTTT.

This clonotype was seen many times. This chain's CDR3 is CSARWAGQPQHF. CDR3 DNA: TGCAGTGCTAGATGGGCGGGACAGCCCCAGCATTTT. The rearrangement links TRBV20-1 to TRBJ1-5; the D is unclear. V was cut by 2 bases and J by 7 bases, with 9 bases left in between. The CDR3 sequence is 12 residues long. CDR1 is DFQATT and CDR2 is SNEGSKA in the germline V gene (reference sequence).

This clonotype was seen once. This chain joins TRBV6-2 or TRBV6-3 and TRBJ1-4; no firm D call. The V gene's germline CDR1 is MNHEY and CDR2 SVGEGT. The CDR3 extends over 15 amino acids. Trimming cost V 0 bases and J 8 bases, with 13 bases left between them. The CDR3 DNA sequence: TGTGCCAGCAGTTACTCGATGGGGAGAGGGGAAAAACTGTTTTTT. It is translated as CASSYSMGRGEKLFF.

This clonotype has just one count. The V call is TRBV3-1, the J call TRBJ1-2; D is possibly TRBD1 (5 bases). CDR1 LGHDT and CDR2 YNNKEL come from the germline V gene (reference sequence). Trimming shortened V by 3 bases and J by 5 bases, and 10 bases separated the two germline ends. The CDR3 consists of 13 residues. In DNA form, the CDR3 reads TGTGCCAGCAGCCACCCAGACAGATATGGCTACACCTTC. Its translation is CASSHPDRYGYTF. The full variable domain, its missing parts supplied by reference TRBV3-1 and TRBJ1-2, is DTAVSQTPKYLVTQMGNDKSIKCEQNLGHDTMYWYKQDSKKFLKIMFSYNNKELIINETVPNRFSPKSPDKAHLNLHINSLELGDSAVYFCASSHPDRYGYTFGSGTRLTVV.

In regard to this clonotype: A clone one base away is much larger, so this may be a read error. The rearrangement links TRBV7-6 to TRBJ2-7, with 7 bases lining up with TRBD1. Germline CDR1 SGHVS, CDR2 FNYEAQ. V was clipped by 5 bases and J by 2 bases; unmatched bases: 6. The CDR3 is 14 amino acids. CDR3 bases: TGTGCCAGCAGCGCCACAGGGGTTCCCTACGAGCAGTACTTC. As protein: CASSATGVPYEQYF.

This clonotype was counted at least ten times. The chain joins TRBV24-1 to TRBJ2-2; D uncertain. CDR3 length: 15 residues. Per the germline V gene, CDR1 is KGHDR and CDR2 is SFDVKD. Trimming removed 4 bases from V and 5 bases from J, with 13 bases in between. CDR3 residues: CATSDPGRQTGELFF. The DNA of the CDR3 is TGTGCCACCAGTGACCCCGGAAGACAAACCGGGGAGCTGTTTTTT.

The chain joins TRBV11-2 to TRBJ2-1; D perhaps matches TRBD2 (6 bases). Germline assignment: CDR1 SGHAT and CDR2 FQNNGV. The CDR3 covers 15 residues. The V and J ends lost 1 base and 9 bases respectively, with 16 bases between them. The CDR3 bases are TGTGCCAGCAGCTTAGGTGGATTCTCGGAGGGTGAGCAGTTCTTC. Its translation is CASSLGGFSEGEQFF.

This CDR3 is CASSLELPNEQFF. The CDR3, as DNA: TGTGCCAGCAGCTTAGAACTACCGAATGAGCAGTTCTTC. V usage is TRBV7-9 and J usage is TRBJ2-1; D unresolved. The V gene's germline CDR1 is SEHNR and CDR2 FQNEAQ (reference sequence). This CDR3 region has 13 residues. V lost 1 base and J 7 bases, leaving 8 bases between the germline ends.

The rearrangement joins TRBV28 to TRBJ2-5, with 9 bases that match TRBD1. CDR1 is MDHEN and CDR2 is SYDVKM in the germline V gene. Trimming took 4 bases from V and 2 from J; bases not matched to a gene: 11. This CDR3 has 17 residues. The CDR3 DNA sequence: TGTGCCAGCAGTTCCCCCGGGACAGGGCCGCGGCAAGAGACCCAGTACTTC. This codes for CASSSPGTGPRQETQYF.

This clonotype has a count of ten or more. The rearrangement links TRBV28 to TRBJ2-5, with TRBD2 as a possible D gene (6 bases). The germline V and J ends were trimmed by 5 bases and 5 bases, with 12 bases remaining between them. This CDR3 is 13 amino acids long. The germline gives CDR1 MDHEN, CDR2 SYDVKM. CDR3 protein: CASSPGDSETQYF. The CDR3, as DNA: TGTGCCAGCAGTCCGGGGGACTCTGAGACCCAGTACTTC.

Notes on this clonotype: It is unclear where the CDR3 begins or ends on the DNA, so no DNA is shown, and the CDR3 is as TCRdb lists it. The chain combines TRBV25-1 with TRBJ2-2. The CDR3 has 15 amino acids, counting both end residues. The germline CDR1 and CDR2 sequences are MGHDK and SYGVNS. CDR3 residues: CASSEKRRVRGAVFF.

V gene TRBV4-1 combines with J gene TRBJ2-1; D remains ambiguous. CDR1 is MGHRA and CDR2 is YSYEKL in the germline V gene. Deletions cut 2 bases from V and 7 bases from J, with 3 bases between. This CDR3 comprises 11 residues. CDR3 residues: CASSQMNEQFF. The CDR3, as DNA: TGCGCCAGCAGCCAAATGAATGAGCAGTTCTTC.

The chain carries TRBV5-1 and TRBJ2-3; TRBD2 is a possible D gene (6 bases). Germline V lookup: CDR1 SGHRS, CDR2 YFSETQ. The CDR3 spans 12 residues. The V end lost 3 bases, the J end lost 5 bases, and 7 bases lay between the germline ends. The CDR3 region is CASSWGVDTQYF. Written as DNA, the CDR3 is TGCGCCAGCAGCTGGGGGGTAGATACGCAGTATTTT.

Worth noting for this clonotype: Because the CDR3's place on the DNA is in doubt, the DNA is left out and the CDR3 is given as listed by TCRdb. This rearrangement joins TRBV6-2 or TRBV6-3 to TRBJ2-2; the table's D call, TRBD2, has no DNA check behind it. Counting both end residues, the CDR3 totals 17 amino acids. Germline V lookup: CDR1 MNHEY, CDR2 SVGEGT. The CDR3 is CASRAGRELDTGELFFF.

The gene calls are TRBV6-2 or TRBV6-3 and TRBJ1-1; maybe TRBD1 (6 bases). The CDR3 is made up of 16 amino acids. Per the germline V gene, CDR1 is MNHEY and CDR2 is SVGEGT. Trimming removed 6 bases from V and 0 bases from J, with 17 bases in between. CDR3 protein: CASSFTRGGMNTEAFF. CDR3 nucleotides: TGTGCCAGCAGCTTTACGAGGGGGGGCATGAACACTGAAGCTTTCTTT.

This clonotype was observed a few times. The rearrangement links TRBV7-2 to TRBJ2-7, with 14 bases that match TRBD2. Looked up from germline, CDR1 is SGHTA and CDR2 is FQGNSA. The CDR3 consists of 17 residues. V lost 5 bases, J lost 6 bases, and 12 bases stayed unmatched. CDR3 DNA: TGTGCCAGCAGCGCCGTCCCGGCGGGGACTAGCGGGGGCGAGCAGTACTTC. Protein sequence: CASSAVPAGTSGGEQYF.